This T cell receptor beta chain emerged from a study of spatial heterogeneity in lung cancer. About the study: Across the raw uncorrected reads, a unique TCR and UMI combination was observed, on average, more than ten times.

Regarding time point: sample taken at primary tumor resection. Patients with untreated early-stage non-small cell lung cancer, numbering 72, were the donors. Frozen PBMC, nontumor lung or tumor provided whole RNA, which was sequenced unsorted. The germline V and J ends were trimmed by 2 bases and 3 bases, with 23 bases remaining between them. From germline, CDR1 is DFQATT and CDR2 SNEGSKA (reference sequence). The CDR3 runs to 17 residues. Individual TCR cDNA molecules each bore their own unique molecular identifier. TCRdb reprocessed the 5' RACE reads via MiXCR and lists one record per CDR3 protein. The repertoire includes 40,000 to 55,000 distinct CDR3 sequences, approximately 14% of them detected once, and 55% to 70% sits in the top ten.

The rearrangement joins TRBV20-1 to TRBJ2-7; maybe TRBD2 (6 bases). This receptor was taken from a male donor with early-stage non-small cell lung cancer. The sequencing here drew on PBMCs, taken at surgery. CDR3 in amino acids: CSARKTAGLVGSYEQYF. The CDR3 DNA reads TGCAGTGCTAGAAAGACAGCAGGTCTTGTCGGGAGCTACGAGCAGTACTTC.